What follows describes a single T cell receptor beta chain. Its antigen is not identified. A much larger clone differs by one base, so this may be a read error. These data come from a study of regulatory T cells in long-lasting Graves disease. Time point given: persistent/refractory GD, antithyroid drugs over 5 years with positive TRAb. Extracted PBMC RNA gave rise to the TCR library. Graves' disease diagnosis relied on American Thyroid Association guidelines. The study, taken as a whole, reports: Results may be inaccurate due to the small sample size.

V was trimmed by 7 bases and J by 5 bases, leaving 18 bases between them. The CDR3 is 14 residues long. Construction of TCR beta libraries relied on iRepertoire HTBI primers and on Arm-PCR targeting CDR3 regions. TCRdb fed the multiplex PCR reads into MiXCR, producing one record per CDR3 protein. The table includes a few hundred thousand distinct CDR3 sequences, 20% to 25% detected once. This chain connects TRBV12-3 or TRBV12-4 to TRBJ2-7; maybe TRBD1 (5 bases). The TCR sequence derives from a middle-aged woman with Graves disease. The sequences come from peripheral blood mononuclear cells (PBMCs), collected when the disease was refractory, from a patient treated with antithyroid drugs. The CDR3 DNA reads TGTGCCAGCACGGCTGGGGCACAGCTAAACGAGCAGTACTTC. Its translation: CASTAGAQLNEQYF.